This TCR beta chain was retrieved from a study of identical twins. This clonotype was observed a few times. Germline V gives CDR1 SGHRS, CDR2 YFSETQ. CDR3 length: 14 amino acids. The V end lost 5 bases, the J end lost 5 bases, and 15 bases lay between the germline ends. TCRdb called the 5' RACE reads again in MiXCR, with one record for every CDR3 protein. The data hold a few hundred thousand distinct CDR3 sequences, with 15% to 20% observed a single time. The receptor was isolated from a man between 45 and 60 years old in good health. Source material: naive T cells sorted from blood. The V and J genes are TRBV5-1 and TRBJ2-3; tentative D call: TRBD1 (6 bases). As DNA, the CDR3 is TGCGCCAGCAGAAAAGGGGGTGGAGGAGATACGCAGTATTTT. Translated: CASRKGGGGDTQYF.